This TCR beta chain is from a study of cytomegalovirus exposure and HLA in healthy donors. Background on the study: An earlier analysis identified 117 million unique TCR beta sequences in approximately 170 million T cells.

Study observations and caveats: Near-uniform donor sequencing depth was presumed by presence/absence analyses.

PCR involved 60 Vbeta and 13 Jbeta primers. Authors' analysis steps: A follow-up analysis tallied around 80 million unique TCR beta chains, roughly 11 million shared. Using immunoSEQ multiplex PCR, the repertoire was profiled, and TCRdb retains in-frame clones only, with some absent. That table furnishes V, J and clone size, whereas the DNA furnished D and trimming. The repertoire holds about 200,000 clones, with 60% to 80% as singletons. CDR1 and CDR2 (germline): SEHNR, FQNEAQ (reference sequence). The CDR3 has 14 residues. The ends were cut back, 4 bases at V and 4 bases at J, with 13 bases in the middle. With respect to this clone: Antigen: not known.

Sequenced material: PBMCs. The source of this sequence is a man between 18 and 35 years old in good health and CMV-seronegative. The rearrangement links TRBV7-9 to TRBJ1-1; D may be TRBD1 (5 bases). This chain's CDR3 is CASSWGSGVTEAFF. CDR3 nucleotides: TGTGCCAGCAGCTGGGGCTCGGGGGTCACTGAAGCTTTCTTT.